The present T cell receptor beta chain was sequenced within a study of T cells in Graves' hyperthyroidism and ophthalmopathy (dated by TCRdb to the late 2010s). About the full investigation: Peripheral blood was collected at initial diagnosis, before any treatment. TCR V-J signatures able to tell the groups apart were searched for in a discovery cohort of approximately 95 patients, of whom fewer than 45 had Graves' ophthalmopathy and 55 to 65 had stable Graves' hyperthyroidism. The 90 to 100 discovery patients were randomly divided into training and test sets at a 7:3 ratio. After blood sampling, hyperthyroidism patients were treated with methimazole at a starting dose of 30 mg daily, and ophthalmopathy patients were treated with high-dose intravenous methylprednisolone. The paper reports TCR Vbeta CDR3 sequencing of approximately 130 peripheral blood samples: 40 to 45 ophthalmopathy, some 80 hyperthyroidism and approximately 17 progressor patients. Prospective prediction of ophthalmopathy was tested in an independent validation cohort consisting of 18 hyperthyroidism patients and approximately 16 patients who later progressed to ophthalmopathy. Thyroid tissue and blood T-cell repertoires from several Graves' hyperthyroidism patients were also compared in the study. Study-wide conclusions, independent of this receptor: A 13 V-J signature model separated ophthalmopathy from stable hyperthyroidism, with roughly 88% sensitivity and 81% to 82% specificity in cross-validation and 80%/75% in testing. Sample size was not statistically predetermined, and blinding of investigators to group allocation was not performed. Most expanded thyroid clonotypes (frequency above 0.001) were also detected in blood, suggesting blood repertoires may reflect thyroid immune responses. In validation, progression to ophthalmopathy was predicted by the model with 65% to 71% sensitivity and about 72% specificity, a median of roughly 6 months before onset.

Amplification of TCR beta CDR3 regions was carried out from RNA transcripts. For the first round of RT-PCR on the TCR CDR3, the HTBI primer set was used together with the Qiagen OneStep RT-PCR kit. A second multiplex PCR round built the libraries, followed by size selection and purification. Paired-end sequencing of the libraries was performed with 100 bp reads on an Illumina HiSeq2000. Regarding the original processing steps: SOAPnuke was used to process the raw data, with reads discarded if the reads contained adapters or uncalled bases, had a mean Phred below 15, or lacked an exact constant-primer or identifier match. COPE v1.2.5 was used to merge the high-quality paired reads, and each unique nucleotide sequence was defined as a clonotype. MiTCR v1.1 was used to align clonotypes to the IMGT TRBV, TRBD and TRBJ reference segments. Only V-J combinations with frequency above 0.0001, covering 99% to 99.2% of repertoires, were analysed. A TCS score was defined as the ratio of F50 (clonal expansion) to E x V (chaos), with BLOSUM62-based TCRdist applied between CDR3 peptides within each V-J. Welch's t-statistics and random forest reduced just over 500 V-J features to 13, which were used in a naive Bayes classifier (R e1071). TCRdb handled the public reads itself, with Q25 trimming in fastp and clone calling in MiXCR, and kept productive beta chains. Every distinct CDR3 protein forms one entry, paired with its most common genes and DNA. In this record, the V and J calls reflect TCRdb's handling and not the investigators' own analysis. Across this sample there are 250,000 to 300,000 distinct CDR3 sequences, with around 19% seen only once. Jointly, the top ten make up about 35% of the sample.

From the germline V gene (reference sequence), CDR1 is SSHAT and CDR2 is FNYEAQ. The cysteine opens and the phenylalanine closes a CDR3 of 15 amino acids. Of all the DNA, just the CDR3 is kept, 45 bases in frame from base 1. In the ophthalmopathy patients, disease was moderately to severely active, with a Clinical Activity Score of 3 or more, a NOSPECS grade of 4 or more, and a duration of less than 3 months. The study excluded patients with uncontrolled infections, other autoimmune diseases, pregnancy or lactation. Diagnoses relied on clinical symptoms, serum thyroxine and TRAb, thyroid ultrasound and orbital computed tomography. Ficoll-Paque density gradient centrifugation was used to isolate PBMCs from around 9.1 ml of fresh peripheral blood. Total RNA was extracted using Trizol reagent, and RNA quality was assessed on an Agilent 2100 Bioanalyzer. This clonotype was recorded many times. This clone's antigen is unknown. Mismatch with germline at one junction end may stem from a read error.

The sequence is built from TRBV7-7 and TRBJ2-2, and TRBD1 aligns with 9 junction nucleotides. The sample taken for sequencing was blood. The sequence was obtained from a man aged 45 to 65 with Graves' ophthalmopathy. For the CDR3, the sequence is CASSPDRGNTGELFF. The nucleotide sequence is given as TGTGCTAGCAGTCCGGACAGGGGAAACACCGGGGAGCTGTTTTTT.